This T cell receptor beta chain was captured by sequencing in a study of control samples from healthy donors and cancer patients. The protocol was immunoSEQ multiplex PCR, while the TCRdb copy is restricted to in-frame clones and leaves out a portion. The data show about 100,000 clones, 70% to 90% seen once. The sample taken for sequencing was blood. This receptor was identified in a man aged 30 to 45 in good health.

The CDR3 DNA reads as TGCGCCAGCAGCTTTGGGGACAGGGAAAGAGCTTTCTTT. Residues: CASSFGDRERAFF. J is TRBJ1-1 and V is TRBV5-1; TRBD1 matches at 9 bases. Losses at the gene ends were 2 bases for V and 10 bases for J; bases not matched to a gene: 6. CDR1 is SGHRS and CDR2 is YFSETQ in the germline V gene. The CDR3 totals 13 residues.